The 2 T cell receptor beta chains listed next were all sequenced from one sample in a study of blood T cell repertoires in COVID-19. Only in-frame clones appear in the TCRdb table, and some are missing; sequencing was by immunoSEQ multiplex PCR. The sample lists approximately 300,000 clones; roughly nine tenths were seen once. Material: peripheral blood. These TCRs come from a young man who had recovered from COVID-19.

J is TRBJ1-2 and V is TRBV11-2; 10 bases fit TRBD1. CDR3 length: 15 amino acids. Germline V gives CDR1 SGHAT, CDR2 FQNNGV. With V trimmed by 0 bases and J by 7 bases, 5 bases remained unmatched. CDR3 bases: TGTGCCAGCAGCTTAGATCCGGGACAGGGGTTTGGCTACACCTTC. Translated: CASSLDPGQGFGYTF.

The rearrangement joins TRBV5-5 to TRBJ2-2; 9 nucleotides align to TRBD2. Germline lookup yields CDR1 SGHKS and CDR2 YYEKEE (reference sequence). There are 16 residues in the CDR3. V shed 0 bases, J shed 5 bases, and the junction held 5 bases outside the gene matches. CDR3 DNA: TGTGCCAGCAGCTTGGGGCTAGCGGGACCAACCGGGGAGCTGTTTTTT. Protein: CASSLGLAGPTGELFF.